This paragraph covers one T cell receptor beta chain sequence. Its antigen is still unknown. No base quality information exists; no much larger clone differs at one position. The sample belongs to a study of blood T cell repertoires in COVID-19 (dated by TCRdb to about 2020). About the study as a whole: Collaborator samples came from the United States, Italy and Spain and covered acute and convalescent phases of COVID-19. Nearly every sample came with metadata listing a de-identified subject ID, COVID-19 status, age in years and sex. Where available, HLA class I and class II types were taken from metadata supplied by the sample provider and were not determined by assay-based typing. The prospective study material was composed of cDNA or gDNA derived from T cells, B-cell-depleted T cells, or PBMCs. The dataset comprised deeply sampled blood TCRbeta repertoires from subjects exposed to, actively infected with, or recovered from COVID-19. The samples were drawn from the first 160 participants of the ongoing ImmuneRACE study and from some 1,300 subjects provided by 6 global collaborators. The repertoires were released in a freely available public database intended as a resource for research on the immune response to SARS-CoV-2. Study-wide conclusions, independent of this receptor: How much clinical and demographic metadata was included differed by source and by participant, and the metadata was provided uncurated.

The CDR3, from cysteine to phenylalanine, totals 15 residues. This entry keeps only the CDR3 DNA: 45 bases, framed from base 1. The junction shows trimming of 1 base on V and 2 bases on J, plus 12 bases between the germline ends. From a lookup of the germline V gene, CDR1 and CDR2 are SGHAT and FQNNGV. Participants in the prospective study were aged 18 to 89 years, lived in about two dozen United States geographic areas, and enrolled through a virtual design. Cohort assignment in the prospective study relied on participant-reported clinical history from a screening survey and a study questionnaire. Recovered participants in ImmuneRACE Cohort 3 were defined as having two consecutive negative NP/OP PCR tests, clearance from a healthcare professional, or resolution of symptoms. Mobile phlebotomists in the prospective study collected whole blood, serum and a nasopharyngeal or oropharyngeal swab from every participant. Participants in the prospective study had the option to provide additional blood draws and questionnaires over an approximately 2-month period. Blood samples from the prospective study were shipped frozen or at room temperature prior to DNA extraction.

TCRbeta CDR3 regions were amplified from genomic DNA by means of the immunoSEQ Assay, a bias-controlled multiplex PCR. The published analysis was carried out like this. The number of nucleated cells in each sample was estimated by amplification of reference gene primers within the assay. To quantify the absolute abundance of each unique TCRbeta CDR3 rearrangement, sequence reads were collapsed and filtered. For each sample, productive Simpson clonality was calculated by taking the square root of Simpson's diversity index across productive rearrangements. TCRdb stores this immuneACCESS table with in-frame sequences only. Part of the clones is absent; in the studies checked, under half of the shortfall reflects unresolved V genes, and no reason is known for the rest. The V and J calls and clone size come from that table; D and trimming were worked out from the DNA. The sample table holds 190,000 or so clones, of which about four fifths were seen once. The biggest ten clones account for roughly 7% of the sample.

The sequence links TRBV11-2 to TRBJ2-7; there is no confident call for the D gene. The source of this sequence is a man aged 35 to 55 who had recovered from COVID-19. Sample: PBMCs or T cells enriched from blood (not recorded which). The CDR3 region reads CASSLGSEITYEQYF. The nucleotide sequence is given as TGTGCCAGCAGCTTAGGTTCGGAGATAACCTACGAGCAGTACTTC.